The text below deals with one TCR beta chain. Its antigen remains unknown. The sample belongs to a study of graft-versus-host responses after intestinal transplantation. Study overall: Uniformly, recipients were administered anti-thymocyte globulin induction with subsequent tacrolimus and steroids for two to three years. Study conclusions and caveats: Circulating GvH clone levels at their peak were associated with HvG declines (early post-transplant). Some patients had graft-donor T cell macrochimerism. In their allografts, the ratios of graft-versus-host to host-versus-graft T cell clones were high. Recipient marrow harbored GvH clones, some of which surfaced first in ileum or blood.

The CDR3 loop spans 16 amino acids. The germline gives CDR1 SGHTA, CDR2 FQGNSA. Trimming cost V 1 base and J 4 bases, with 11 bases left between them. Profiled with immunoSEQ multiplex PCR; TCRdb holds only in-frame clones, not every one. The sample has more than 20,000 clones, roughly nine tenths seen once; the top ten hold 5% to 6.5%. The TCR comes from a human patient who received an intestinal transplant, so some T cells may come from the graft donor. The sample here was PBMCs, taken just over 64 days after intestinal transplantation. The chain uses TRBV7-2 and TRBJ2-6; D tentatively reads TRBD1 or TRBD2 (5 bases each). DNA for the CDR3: TGTGCCAGCAGCTTAGAGTCAGGGACCGGGGCCAACGTCCTGACTTTC. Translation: CASSLESGTGANVLTF.